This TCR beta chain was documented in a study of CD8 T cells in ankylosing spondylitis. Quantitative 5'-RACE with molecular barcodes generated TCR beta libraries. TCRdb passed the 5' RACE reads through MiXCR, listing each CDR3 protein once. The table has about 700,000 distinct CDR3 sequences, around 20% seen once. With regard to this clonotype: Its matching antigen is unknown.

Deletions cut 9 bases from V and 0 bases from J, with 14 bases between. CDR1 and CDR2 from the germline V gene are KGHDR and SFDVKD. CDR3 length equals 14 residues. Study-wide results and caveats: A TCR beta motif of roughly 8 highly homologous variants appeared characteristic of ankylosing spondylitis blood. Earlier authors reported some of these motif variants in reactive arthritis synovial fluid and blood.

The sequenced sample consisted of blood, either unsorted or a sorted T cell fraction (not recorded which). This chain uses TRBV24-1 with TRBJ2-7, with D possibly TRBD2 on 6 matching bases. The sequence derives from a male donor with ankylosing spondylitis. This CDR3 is CATAPGGVSYEQYF. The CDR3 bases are TGTGCCACCGCCCCCGGCGGGGTCTCCTACGAGCAGTACTTC.